This TCR beta chain was sequenced during a study of OX40 agonist ivuxolimab in advanced cancers. This CDR3 has 15 residues. The germline gives CDR1 LNHNV, CDR2 YYDKDF (reference sequence). The V end was cut by 7 bases, the J end by 5 bases, with 17 bases between. Measured with immunoSEQ multiplex PCR; TCRdb has only the in-frame clones, and not every one. The data contain over 75,000 clones, roughly 92% of them singletons. V is TRBV15 and J is TRBJ2-2; perhaps TRBD1 as D (7 bases). The sample was CD4+ or CD8+ T cells sorted from blood, taken in a trial of the OX40 agonist ivuxolimab. The sequence was obtained from an adult with an advanced solid tumor such as melanoma, head and neck, liver or kidney cancer. The CDR3 DNA reads TGTGCCACCAAAAAACCAGGGGGGCCAACCGGGGAGCTGTTTTTT. It specifies CATKKPGGPTGELFF.